Below are 12 T cell receptor beta chains sequenced from a single sample in a study of control samples from healthy donors and cancer patients. Here immunoSEQ multiplex PCR was the method, and the copy in TCRdb shows in-frame clones only, minus some. The table has 100,000 to 120,000 clones, 88% seen once. Sequencing was carried out using PBMCs. The receptors originated from a woman aged 55-69 years with lung cancer.

This sequence joins TRBV7-2 and TRBJ2-1, with TRBD1 identical over 9 bases. The CDR3 totals 16 residues. In germline, CDR1 is SGHTA, CDR2 FQGNSA. The J segment lost 0 bases and the V segment lost 5 bases, leaving 5 bases of the junction unmatched. The CDR3 loop reads CASSITGGFSYNEQFF. The CDR3 region has the DNA TGTGCCAGCAGCATAACAGGGGGCTTCTCCTACAATGAGCAGTTCTTC.

The rearrangement joins TRBV4-3 to TRBJ1-5; D gene unclear. V gave up 2 bases and J gave up 0 bases, with 8 bases separating them. The CDR3 loop spans 15 amino acids. CDR1 is LGHNA and CDR2 is YSLEER in the germline V gene. In DNA form, the CDR3 reads TGCGCCAGCAGCCAAACCTTATATAGCAATCAGCCCCAGCATTTT. It yields the protein CASSQTLYSNQPQHF.

The V call is TRBV19, the J call TRBJ1-2, with TRBD1 matching over 7 bases. Per germline, CDR1 LNHDA and CDR2 SQIVND (reference sequence). The length of the CDR3 is 13 residues. V shed 7 bases, J shed 2 bases, and the junction held 4 bases outside the gene matches. CDR3 nucleotides: TGTGCCAGTACGGTGGACAGGAACTATGGCTACACCTTC. Translation gives CASTVDRNYGYTF.

This chain connects TRBV7-9 to TRBJ1-1; D is unclear. CDR1 is SEHNR and CDR2 is FQNEAQ in the germline V gene (reference sequence). The CDR3 spans 15 residues. Trimming left V 2 bases short and J 7 bases short, with 17 bases between. The CDR3 region has the DNA TGTGCCAGCAGCTTATCCTCCGGGATGAGGATTGAAGCTTTCTTT. Its protein is CASSLSSGMRIEAFF.

The V call is TRBV18, the J call TRBJ1-2; D is possibly TRBD1 (6 bases). Germline V gene data show CDR1 as KGHSH and CDR2 as LQKENI. CDR3 length equals 16 residues. Trimming took off 6 bases at V and 1 base at J, with 18 bases between the two ends. The CDR3 loop reads CASSVLQGTVNYGYTF. As DNA, the CDR3 is TGTGCCAGCTCGGTCCTACAGGGAACGGTTAACTATGGCTACACCTTC.

The chain has TRBV7-9 and TRBJ1-2; 9 bases line up with TRBD1. The CDR3 is 16 residues long. V dropped 2 bases and J dropped 8; count of bases not matched to a gene: 12. Germline V gene sequence: CDR1 SEHNR, CDR2 FQNEAQ (reference sequence). In DNA, the CDR3 is TGTGCCAGCAGCTTATCCTCCGGACAGGGGTTTCAGGGCTACACCTTC. Translated, it gives CASSLSSGQGFQGYTF.

The chain recombines TRBV7-9 with TRBJ2-7; 8 positions match TRBD2. The CDR3 spans 14 residues. V shed 2 bases, J shed 0 bases, and the junction held 0 bases outside the gene matches. Germline V gives CDR1 SEHNR, CDR2 FQNEAQ (reference sequence). The CDR3 DNA sequence: TGTGCCAGCAGCTTACTAGCGGGCTCCTACGAGCAGTACTTC. This sequence encodes CASSLLAGSYEQYF.

The V call is TRBV6-2 or TRBV6-3, the J call TRBJ1-4; D perhaps matches TRBD1 (5 bases). Per germline, CDR1 MNHEY and CDR2 SVGEGT. There are 14 residues in the CDR3. With 5 bases removed from V and 4 bases from J, the gap between germline ends came to 11 bases. This CDR3 is CASSDGTNNEKLFF. The CDR3 DNA sequence: TGTGCCAGCAGTGACGGGACCAATAATGAAAAACTGTTTTTT.

The CDR3 region is CASGLASVGAGSGNEQYF. In nucleotides, the CDR3 is TGTGCTAGTGGTTTGGCCTCAGTGGGAGCGGGGTCCGGGAACGAGCAGTACTTC. The chain joins TRBV12-5 to TRBJ2-7, with 7 bases lining up with TRBD2. The V gene end was trimmed by 1 base and the J gene end by 5 bases; junction bases not matched to a gene: 17. The germline CDR1 and CDR2 sequences are LGHNT and FRNRAP. The CDR3 spans 18 residues.

The chain employs TRBV3-1 (or the pseudogene TRBV3-2) and TRBJ1-3; maybe TRBD1 (5 bases). Germline V gene lookup returns CDR1 LGHDT and CDR2 YNNKEL (reference sequence). This CDR3 has 15 residues. Deletions cut 4 bases from V and 4 bases from J, with 14 bases between. In nucleotides, the CDR3 is TGTGCCAGCAGCCTCACCGGGACCCCGGGAAACACCATATATTTT. This gives the protein CASSLTGTPGNTIYF.

The V gene is TRBV24-1, the J gene TRBJ2-1; 10 bases fit TRBD2. The length of the CDR3 is 17 residues. Germline CDR1 reads KGHDR; CDR2 reads SFDVKD. Trimming removed 4 bases from V and 8 bases from J; junction bases left unmatched: 13. DNA for the CDR3: TGTGCCACCAGTGACCCGAGCGGGAGGGCCAGTTGGGATGAGCAGTTCTTC. This codes for CATSDPSGRASWDEQFF.

This clone has only a few counts. The chain couples TRBV3-1 (or the pseudogene TRBV3-2) to TRBJ2-2, with a weak D call TRBD2 (5 bases). The germline CDR1 and CDR2 sequences are LGHDT and YNNKEL (reference sequence). The CDR3 is 14 amino acids. V shed 1 base and J shed 7 bases, with 10 bases lying between them. CDR3 sequence reads: CASSQVASVGELFF. CDR3 in DNA: TGTGCCAGCAGCCAAGTAGCGTCGGTCGGGGAGCTGTTTTTT.